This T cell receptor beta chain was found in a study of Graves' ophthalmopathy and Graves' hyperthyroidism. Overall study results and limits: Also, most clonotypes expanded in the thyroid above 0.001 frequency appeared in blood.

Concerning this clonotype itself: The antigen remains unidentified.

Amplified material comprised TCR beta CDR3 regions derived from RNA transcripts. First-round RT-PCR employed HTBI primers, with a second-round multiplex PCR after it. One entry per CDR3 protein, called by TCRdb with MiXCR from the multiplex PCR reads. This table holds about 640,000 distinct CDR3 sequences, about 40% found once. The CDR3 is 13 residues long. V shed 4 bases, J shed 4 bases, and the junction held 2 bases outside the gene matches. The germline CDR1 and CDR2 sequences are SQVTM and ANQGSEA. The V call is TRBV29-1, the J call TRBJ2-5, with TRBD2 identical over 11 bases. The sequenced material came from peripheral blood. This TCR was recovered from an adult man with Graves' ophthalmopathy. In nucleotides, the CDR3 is TGCAGCGTTGGACTAGCGGGGACAGAGACCCAGTACTTC. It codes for CSVGLAGTETQYF.